A selection of T cell receptor beta chains follows, all from one sample in a study of T cells after posttransplantation cyclophosphamide. TCRdb keeps only in-frame clones here, not all; method: immunoSEQ multiplex PCR. The table lists 25,000 to 35,000 clones, with no singletons. The specimen sequenced was PBMCs. The receptors derive from a woman aged 25 to 39 in good health and a related stem cell transplant donor. Each CDR3 is given with its conserved first and last residue. The order of the fields is J gene, V gene, D gene, clone size, CDR3 DNA, CDR3 protein. The D gene is left open where the match is weak. Clone size, where shown, is once, few, many, or a class for clones that have expanded.

TRBJ2-7 | TRBV10-3 | TRBD2 | many | TGTGCCATCAGTGATCGAAGTGGACTAGCGGTGATCGAGCAGTACTTC | CAISDRSGLAVIEQYF
TRBJ1-1 | TRBV4-1 | NA | few | TGCGCCAGCAGCCAAGATCCGGTATTGAACACTGAAGCTTTCTTT | CASSQDPVLNTEAFF
TRBJ2-7 | TRBV27 | TRBD1 | many | TGTGCCAGCAGTCACAGGGGGTACGAGCAGTACTTC | CASSHRGYEQYF
TRBJ2-7 | TRBV29-1 | TRBD1 | NA | TGCAGCGTTGCCAGGACAGGATCCTACGAGCAGTACTTC | CSVARTGSYEQYF
TRBJ1-5 | TRBV5-4 | NA | many | TGTGCCAGCAGCAAACAGTATAGCAATCAGCCCCAGCATTTT | CASSKQYSNQPQHF
TRBJ2-4 | TRBV5-8 | NA | many | TGTGCCAGCAGCGCTTGGACAGCGACAGCCAAAAACATTCAGTACTTC | CASSAWTATAKNIQYF
TRBJ2-6 | TRBV2 | NA | many | TGTGCCAGCAGTGAGAGCTTCTCTGGGGCCAACGTCCTGACTTTC | CASSESFSGANVLTF
TRBJ2-1 | TRBV4-3 | NA | few | TGCGCCAGCGGGGAATTACGGGACAATTTCTACAATGAGCAGTTCTTC | CASGELRDNFYNEQFF
TRBJ2-5 | TRBV30 | TRBD1 | few | TGTGCCTCGACCGGACAGGCTCAAGAGACCCAGTACTTC | CASTGQAQETQYF
TRBJ2-1 | TRBV30 | NA | many | TGTGCCTGGAGGATAACAGGTAGCAATGAGCAGTTCTTC | CAWRITGSNEQFF
TRBJ1-1 | TRBV6-2/TRBV6-3 | NA | NA | TGTGCCAGCAGTTACAGGGGAATCACTGAAGCTTTCTTT | CASSYRGITEAFF
TRBJ2-1 | TRBV2 | NA | many | TGTGCCAGCAATATCGAAGGGGGTATCAATGAGCAGTTCTTC | CASNIEGGINEQFF
TRBJ1-4 | TRBV11-1 | TRBD1 | many | TGTGCCAGCAGCTACAGGGGAGGTACAGCTAATGAAAAACTGTTTTTT | CASSYRGGTANEKLFF
TRBJ1-2 | TRBV18 | TRBD1 | many | TGTGCCAGCTCCACAGGGGATGGTTATGGCTACACCTTC | CASSTGDGYGYTF
TRBJ2-7 | TRBV7-6 | TRBD1 | many | TGTGCCAGCAGCTACGGGACAGACACCTACGAGCAGTACTTC | CASSYGTDTYEQYF
TRBJ2-3 | TRBV9 | TRBD2 | many | TGTGCCAGCAGCCCCGGGGGGAGGGCAGATACGCAGTATTTT | CASSPGGRADTQYF
TRBJ1-4 | TRBV9 | NA | NA | TGTGCCAGCAGCGTAGCCCCGGGTAGTTATGAAAAACTGTTTTTT | CASSVAPGSYEKLFF
TRBJ2-1 | TRBV11-2 | TRBD2 | many | TGTGCCAGCAGCCGCGGACTAGCGGGGGGTAGGGGCAATGAGCAGTTCTTC | CASSRGLAGGRGNEQFF
TRBJ2-1 | TRBV5-1 | TRBD1 | many | TGCGCCAGCAGCTTGGGGGACAGGGGTTGGAATGAGCAGTTCTTC | CASSLGDRGWNEQFF
TRBJ2-5 | TRBV6-2/TRBV6-3 | NA | few | TGTGCCAGCAATCCCTTCCGCGGGGCTCAAGAGACCCAGTACTTC | CASNPFRGAQETQYF
TRBJ2-3 | TRBV15 | NA | few | TGTGCCACCAGCAGCAGTAGGGTAGCGCAGTATTTT | CATSSSRVAQYF
TRBJ1-2 | TRBV5-1 | NA | many | TGCGCCAGCAGCCCCCAGGGTGGAGCTTTGGGCTACACCTTC | CASSPQGGALGYTF
TRBJ1-5 | TRBV6-1 | NA | few | TGTGCCAGCAGTGGTAAGGGTAGTAGCAATCAGCCCCAGCATTTT | CASSGKGSSNQPQHF
TRBJ1-2 | TRBV19 | NA | many | TGTGCCAGTAGTTTCCTTCGGGGGAATGGCTACACCTTC | CASSFLRGNGYTF
TRBJ1-2 | TRBV4-1 | NA | many | TGCGCCAGCAGCCTGGAGCCAGGGAATGAGTATGGCTACACCTTC | CASSLEPGNEYGYTF
TRBJ1-2 | TRBV5-5 | NA | many | TGTGCCAGCAACCGGGGTCCCTATGGCTACACCTTC | CASNRGPYGYTF
TRBJ2-7 | TRBV11-2 | NA | many | TGTGCCAGCAGCTTGCAGGGTGGTATCTACGAGCAGTACTTC | CASSLQGGIYEQYF
TRBJ1-1 | TRBV5-8 | NA | many | TGTGCCAGCAGCGTATACAGGGAAAACACTGAAGCTTTCTTT | CASSVYRENTEAFF
TRBJ2-4 | TRBV12-3/TRBV12-4 | TRBD1 | many | TGTGCCAGCAGTAAGCCCAGGGGGTCCAAAAACATTCAGTACTTC | CASSKPRGSKNIQYF
TRBJ1-6 | TRBV7-9 | TRBD1 | many | TGTGCCAGCAGCCCAGGACAGGGTGGATCACCCCTCCACTTT | CASSPGQGGSPLHF
TRBJ1-1 | TRBV7-3 | NA | many | TGTGCCAGCAGCTTATCCGGGACTAAAAACGAAGCTTTCTTT | CASSLSGTKNEAFF